This entry lists 4 T cell receptor beta chains sequenced from one sample in a study of OX40 agonist ivuxolimab in advanced cancers. Method: immunoSEQ multiplex PCR; TCRdb's copy keeps in-frame clones and lacks some. The data contain 71,000 or so clones, around nine tenths of them singletons. The sample consisted of CD4+ or CD8+ T cells sorted from blood, taken in a trial of the OX40 agonist ivuxolimab. The receptors were gathered from an adult with an advanced solid tumor such as melanoma, head and neck, liver or kidney cancer.

This clone occurred once. The V gene is TRBV18, the J gene TRBJ1-5, with D perhaps matching TRBD1 (5 bases). V lost 3 bases and J 1 base, leaving 16 bases between the germline ends. The V gene's germline CDR1 is KGHSH and CDR2 LQKENI. The CDR3 runs to 17 residues. CDR3 residues: CASSPTGGGSSNQPQHF. The CDR3 DNA reads TGTGCCAGCTCACCCACGGGCGGGGGGTCGAGCAATCAGCCCCAGCATTTT.

The J gene is TRBJ1-2, the V gene TRBV19; 7 bases map to TRBD1. The CDR3 contains 15 residues. Germline loops: CDR1 LNHDA, CDR2 SQIVND (reference sequence). V trimming: 4 bases; J trimming: 0 bases; junction bases outside the gene matches: 5. The CDR3 loop reads CASSTRDRANYGYTF. The DNA of the CDR3 is TGTGCCAGTAGTACCCGGGACAGAGCTAACTATGGCTACACCTTC.

The J gene is TRBJ2-2, the V gene TRBV5-1; a possible D gene is TRBD1 (5 bases). The V end lost 4 bases, the J end lost 8 bases, and 21 bases lay between the germline ends. The CDR3 consists of 16 residues. CDR1 and CDR2 (germline): SGHRS, YFSETQ. The CDR3 DNA is TGCGCCAGCAGCCCGTCAACCAGGGTAGATTCGGGGGAGCTGTTTTTT. Protein product: CASSPSTRVDSGELFF.

The rearrangement links TRBV28 to TRBJ1-5; D is unresolved. The V end lost 5 bases, the J end lost 4 bases, and 6 bases lay between the germline ends. Germline V CDR1 and CDR2: MDHEN, SYDVKM. The CDR3 totals 12 residues. CDR3 coding DNA: TGTGCCAGCAGTGCCAGAAATCAGCCCCAGCATTTT. Translated, it gives CASSARNQPQHF.